These 9 T cell receptor beta chains were all obtained from the same sample, sequenced in a study of T cell responses to AZD1222 COVID-19 vaccine. Clones were sequenced by immunoSEQ multiplex PCR, and TCRdb holds only the in-frame ones, with some missing. Of 100,000 or so clones listed, 85% to 90% are singletons. Sequences were derived from peripheral blood, sampled on day 0 of AZD1222 vaccination. These receptors all stem from an adult in good health.

The V and J genes are TRBV27 and TRBJ1-5; 7 bases map to TRBD1. Germline lookup yields CDR1 MNHEY and CDR2 SMNVEV (reference sequence). The CDR3 extends over 13 amino acids. V was clipped by 2 bases and J by 7 bases; unmatched bases: 2. CDR3 coding DNA: TGTGCCAGCAGTTTAACAGGGGCCCAGCCCCAGCATTTT. The encoded protein is CASSLTGAQPQHF.

This sequence joins TRBV4-3 and TRBJ1-1; 9 nucleotides match TRBD1. The length of the CDR3 is 15 residues. Looked up from germline, CDR1 is LGHNA and CDR2 is YSLEER. Trimming removed 2 bases from V and 6 bases from J; junction bases left unmatched: 7. The CDR3 is CASSQRQGGVAEAFF. CDR3 bases: TGCGCCAGCAGCCAAAGACAGGGGGGAGTGGCTGAAGCTTTCTTT.

J is TRBJ2-5 and V is TRBV5-1; D ambiguous. Trimming took 0 bases from V and 2 from J, leaving 8 bases between them. This CDR3 is 14 amino acids long. CDR1 is SGHRS, CDR2 YFSETQ, per germline. CDR3 in DNA: TGCGCCAGCAGCTTGGTCGTAGGGCAAGAGACCCAGTACTTC. Amino acid sequence: CASSLVVGQETQYF.

This sequence joins TRBV19 and TRBJ1-2; the D gene is possibly TRBD1 (5 bases). CDR1 and CDR2 from the germline V gene are LNHDA and SQIVND (reference sequence). Trimming stripped 1 base from V and 0 bases from J, with 12 bases between. The CDR3 sequence is 16 residues long. The CDR3 reads CASSIGGAQTNYGYTF. The DNA of the CDR3 is TGTGCCAGTAGTATAGGAGGGGCCCAAACTAACTATGGCTACACCTTC.

The V call is TRBV6-5, the J call TRBJ2-2; D is uncertain. The ends were cut back, 1 base at V and 6 bases at J, with 3 bases in the middle. The CDR3 has 12 amino acids. The germline V gene encodes CDR1 MNHEY and CDR2 SVGAGI. The CDR3 coding sequence is TGTGCCAGCAGTTACTTCTCCGGGGAGCTGTTTTTT. Its translation is CASSYFSGELFF.

J is TRBJ2-3 and V is TRBV15; 8 positions match TRBD1. CDR1 and CDR2 from the germline V gene are LNHNV and YYDKDF (reference sequence). The ends lost 1 base at V and 5 bases at J; junction bases unmatched: 5. The CDR3 spans 15 residues. CDR3 sequence (DNA): TGTGCCACCAGCAGAGTTGGCAGGGGGCAAGATACGCAGTATTTT. This translates into CATSRVGRGQDTQYF.

Regarding this clone: Germline is not matched at one junction end, which may reflect a read error. The chain joins TRBV2 to TRBJ2-1, with D unclear. This CDR3 spans 15 amino acids. Germline CDR1 reads SNHLY; CDR2 reads FYNNEI. Written as DNA, the CDR3 is TGTGCCAGCGGTGAAGCGTTCGGCTCCTACAATGAGCAGTTCTTC. This encodes CASGEAFGSYNEQFF.

The chain joins TRBV6-2 or TRBV6-3 to TRBJ1-3, with 7 bases that match TRBD1. CDR1 MNHEY and CDR2 SVGEGT come from the germline V gene. V lost 5 bases to trimming and J lost 5 bases; unmatched junction nucleotides: 6. The CDR3 extends over 14 amino acids. As DNA, the CDR3 is TGTGCCAGCAGTCGCGGGACAGACAGAAACACCATATATTTT. Translating it yields CASSRGTDRNTIYF.

The chain is built from TRBV15 and TRBJ1-5, with 8 nucleotides matching TRBD1. The CDR3 runs 16 residues. Per the germline V gene, CDR1 is LNHNV and CDR2 is YYDKDF (reference sequence). V lost 3 bases and J lost 0; bases outside the gene matches: 4. CDR3 residues: CATSRTGVGSNQPQHF. CDR3 DNA: TGTGCCACCAGCAGGACAGGGGTTGGTAGCAATCAGCCCCAGCATTTT.